This is a list of T cell receptor beta chains from one sample in a study of cytomegalovirus exposure and HLA in healthy donors. Measured with immunoSEQ multiplex PCR; TCRdb has only the in-frame clones, and not every one. Of 200,000 or so clones in the sample, 65% to 85% were seen once. The material sequenced was PBMCs. Receptor source: a woman aged 25 to 39 in good health and CMV-seropositive. Both conserved end residues are part of each CDR3. A D gene is named only where the DNA matches it firmly. Not all rows give a size; the values are once, few, many and, for expanded clones, a class.

clone size	J gene	V gene	D gene	CDR3 DNA	CDR3 protein
NA	TRBJ2-5	TRBV7-9	TRBD2	TGTGCCAGCAGCTCCTCTCACGGGCTAGCGGGAGGACAAGAGACCCAGTACTTC	CASSSSHGLAGGQETQYF
NA	TRBJ2-2	TRBV19	TRBD1	TGTGCCAGTACAACAGGGGCCGGGGAGCTGTTTTTT	CASTTGAGELFF
NA	TRBJ2-7	TRBV5-1	TRBD2	TGCGCCAGCAGCTCAGGACTAGCGGGGGCCGAGCAGTACTTC	CASSSGLAGAEQYF
NA	TRBJ1-5	TRBV2	TRBD1	TGTGCCAGCATTGGACAGGGTGATCAGCCCCAGCATTTT	CASIGQGDQPQHF
NA	TRBJ1-5	TRBV29-1	NA	TGCAGCGCCGAAACAGGTAATCAGCCCCAGCATTTT	CSAETGNQPQHF
NA	TRBJ1-5	TRBV7-9	NA	TGTGCCAGCGCCTTTACAATCGGGCAGCCCCAGCATTTT	CASAFTIGQPQHF
once	TRBJ1-4	TRBV7-9	NA	TGTGCCAGCAGCTTCTCCCCACAGGGACCCGATGAAAAACTGTTTTTT	CASSFSPQGPDEKLFF
NA	TRBJ2-3	TRBV6-5	TRBD1	TGTGCCAGCAGGAACAGGGGGCGCACAGATACGCAGTATTTT	CASRNRGRTDTQYF
few	TRBJ1-3	TRBV5-4	NA	TGTGCCAGCAGCCCGGACCAGGGAGGAAACACCATATATTTT	CASSPDQGGNTIYF
once	TRBJ2-3	TRBV14	NA	TGTGCCAGCAGCCAATGGCAGGGCGGAGGGAATACGCAGTATTTT	CASSQWQGGGNTQYF
NA	TRBJ2-1	TRBV13	NA	TGTGCCAGCAGCTTAGAGGCTAGCTCCTACAATGAGCAGTTCTTC	CASSLEASSYNEQFF
NA	TRBJ2-3	TRBV19	TRBD1	TGTGCCAGTAGTCCGGACAGGGCGGCGACAGATACGCAGTATTTT	CASSPDRAATDTQYF
NA	TRBJ2-3	TRBV6-5	NA	TGTGCCAGCAGTTACTCGGGGGGGGCGCCCCCCGGCGAGCAGTATTTT	CASSYSGGAPPGEQYF
NA	TRBJ1-4	TRBV2	NA	TGTGCCAGCAGGGGGGGGAACAGTGGAGGTGAAAAACTGTTTTTT	CASRGGNSGGEKLFF
NA	TRBJ1-5	TRBV5-1	NA	TGCGCCAGCAGCTTGGATGGGGGGAGTCGTCAGCCCCAGCATTTT	CASSLDGGSRQPQHF
NA	TRBJ1-1	TRBV11-3	TRBD1	TGTGCCAGCAGCAGGACAGGGGGTCACACTGAAGCTTTCTTT	CASSRTGGHTEAFF
NA	TRBJ2-1	TRBV27	NA	TGTGCCAGCAGTCGAGCGAGTACCTACAATGAGCAGTTCTTC	CASSRASTYNEQFF
NA	TRBJ1-5	TRBV5-1	TRBD1	TGCGCCAGCAGCCCTGGGACAGATAGCAATCAGCCCCAGCATTTT	CASSPGTDSNQPQHF
NA	TRBJ1-1	TRBV5-1	NA	TGCGCCAGCAGCTTGGTAGAGGTAGTAGGTACTGAAGCTTTCTTT	CASSLVEVVGTEAFF
NA	TRBJ2-5	TRBV6-5	NA	TGTGCCAGCAAAGCGGTCCTCCTTCAAGAAGGGACCCAGTACTTC	CASKAVLLQEGTQYF
NA	TRBJ2-7	TRBV27	TRBD2	TGTGCCAGCAGAGTGAGCGGGAGAAGCTCCTACGAGCAGTACTTC	CASRVSGRSSYEQYF
once	TRBJ2-4	TRBV7-9	TRBD1	TGTGCCAGCAGCTCAGGGCGGACGACAGGGCTACACATTCAGTACTTC	CASSSGRTTGLHIQYF
few	TRBJ2-2	TRBV6-1	NA	TGTGCCGTCTACTTCATCACCGGGGAGCTGTTTTTT	CAVYFITGELFF
NA	TRBJ2-3	TRBV27	NA	TGTGCCAGCAGTTTAGTGGCGAGCGGTGTCACAGATACGCAGTATTTT	CASSLVASGVTDTQYF
NA	TRBJ2-1	TRBV4-2	NA	TGTGCCAGCAGCCAAGTAATTAGCACCTACAATGAGCAGTTCTTC	CASSQVISTYNEQFF
NA	TRBJ1-1	TRBV27	TRBD1	TGTGCCAACCCGGACAGGGAAGTCCCTGAAGCTTTCTTT	CANPDREVPEAFF
NA	TRBJ2-1	TRBV4-1	NA	TGCGCCAGCAGCCCTTTAAGAGGGGGGGGCCTCAATGAGCAGTTCTTC	CASSPLRGGGLNEQFF
NA	TRBJ2-1	TRBV13	NA	TGTGCCAGCAGCTTCCCCCAGGGCGTGCAAGGCAATGAGCAGTTCTTC	CASSFPQGVQGNEQFF
NA	TRBJ2-7	TRBV9	TRBD2	TGTGCCAGCAGCCCAGAACTAGCGGGAATCGAGCAGTACTTC	CASSPELAGIEQYF
few	TRBJ1-1	TRBV2	TRBD1	TGTGCCAGCAGAAAAAGACAGGGGACTGAAGCTTTCTTT	CASRKRQGTEAFF
NA	TRBJ2-1	TRBV4-1	NA	TGCGCCAGCAGCCTCAGACAGGAAGACAATGAGCAGTTCTTC	CASSLRQEDNEQFF
few	TRBJ1-5	TRBV28	TRBD1	TGTGCCAGCAGGGGACAGGGGTATAGCAATCAGCCCCAGCATTTT	CASRGQGYSNQPQHF
NA	TRBJ1-1	TRBV2	TRBD1	TGTGCCAGCAGTCTTGGACAGGGGAGGACTGAAGCTTTCTTT	CASSLGQGRTEAFF
NA	TRBJ1-6	TRBV7-2	TRBD1	TGTGCCAGCAGCCCTTCATCGACAGGGAGCGGTTCACCCCTCCACTTT	CASSPSSTGSGSPLHF
NA	TRBJ1-5	TRBV10-3	TRBD1	TGTGCCATCAGTGAATACCGACAGGGTACTCAGCCCCAGCATTTT	CAISEYRQGTQPQHF
few	TRBJ2-1	TRBV4-2	TRBD2	TGTGCCAGCAGCTTGTGGTCTAGCGGGAGGCCGATCTACAATGAGCAGTTCTTC	CASSLWSSGRPIYNEQFF
NA	TRBJ1-3	TRBV23-1	NA	TGCGCCAGCAGTCAACGCAGCACGGCCCTGGGGGGGAACACCATATATTTT	CASSQRSTALGGNTIYF
NA	TRBJ2-2	TRBV19	TRBD1	TGTGCCAGTAGTATCGGGACAGGGTATCAGCCGAACACCGGGGAGCTGTTTTTT	CASSIGTGYQPNTGELFF
NA	TRBJ1-5	TRBV5-5	NA	TGTGCCAGCAGCTTGAACGCCTACAATCAGCCCCAGCATTTT	CASSLNAYNQPQHF
NA	TRBJ2-3	TRBV27	NA	TGTGCCAGCAGTTCCGTTGGCGGGGTTAGCACAGATACGCAGTATTTT	CASSSVGGVSTDTQYF
NA	TRBJ1-2	TRBV19	TRBD1	TGTGCCACCAACGGACAGGGTTTGTATGGCTACACCTTC	CATNGQGLYGYTF
once	TRBJ1-3	TRBV5-3	NA	TGTGCCAGAAGCTTGGTCACGGGTCTGGGAAACACCATATATTTT	CARSLVTGLGNTIYF
NA	TRBJ1-2	TRBV11-2	NA	TGTGCCAGCAGCTTGGGGCGGGGGTACTATGGCTACACCTTC	CASSLGRGYYGYTF
NA	TRBJ2-7	TRBV7-2	NA	TGTGCCAGCAGCTTAAACCCCCCTAGGACTTACGGGGAGCAGTACTTC	CASSLNPPRTYGEQYF
NA	TRBJ2-7	TRBV7-8	NA	TGTGCCAGCTCCTTTTCCCCCAGCGGAAGCTCCTACGAGCAGTACTTC	CASSFSPSGSSYEQYF
few	TRBJ1-1	TRBV10-3	TRBD1	TGTGCCATCAGTGAGTCGGCAGGGGGAGTGAACACTGAAGCTTTCTTT	CAISESAGGVNTEAFF
NA	TRBJ2-7	TRBV7-3	TRBD2	TGTGCCAGCAGCTCGGGACTAGGAAGCGAGCAGTACTTC	CASSSGLGSEQYF
NA	TRBJ2-7	TRBV6-5	TRBD2	TGTGCCAGCAGTTACTCTCAACTAGCGGGCTCCTACGAGCAGTACTTC	CASSYSQLAGSYEQYF